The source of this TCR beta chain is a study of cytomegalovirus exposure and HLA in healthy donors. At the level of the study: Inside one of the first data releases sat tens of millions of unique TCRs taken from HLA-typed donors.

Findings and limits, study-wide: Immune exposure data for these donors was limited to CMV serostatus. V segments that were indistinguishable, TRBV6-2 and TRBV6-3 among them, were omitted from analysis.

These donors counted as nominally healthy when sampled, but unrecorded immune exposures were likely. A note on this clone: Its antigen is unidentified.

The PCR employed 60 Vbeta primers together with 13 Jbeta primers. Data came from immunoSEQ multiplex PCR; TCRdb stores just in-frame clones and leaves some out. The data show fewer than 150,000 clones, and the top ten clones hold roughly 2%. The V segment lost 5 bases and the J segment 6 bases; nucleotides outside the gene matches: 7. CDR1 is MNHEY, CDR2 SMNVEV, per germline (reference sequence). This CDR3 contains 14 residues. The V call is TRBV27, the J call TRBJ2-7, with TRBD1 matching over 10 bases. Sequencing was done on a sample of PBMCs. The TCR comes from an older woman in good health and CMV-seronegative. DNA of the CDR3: TGTGCCAGCAGTAGGGGGACAGGGGCTTTCGAGCAGTACTTC. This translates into CASSRGTGAFEQYF.